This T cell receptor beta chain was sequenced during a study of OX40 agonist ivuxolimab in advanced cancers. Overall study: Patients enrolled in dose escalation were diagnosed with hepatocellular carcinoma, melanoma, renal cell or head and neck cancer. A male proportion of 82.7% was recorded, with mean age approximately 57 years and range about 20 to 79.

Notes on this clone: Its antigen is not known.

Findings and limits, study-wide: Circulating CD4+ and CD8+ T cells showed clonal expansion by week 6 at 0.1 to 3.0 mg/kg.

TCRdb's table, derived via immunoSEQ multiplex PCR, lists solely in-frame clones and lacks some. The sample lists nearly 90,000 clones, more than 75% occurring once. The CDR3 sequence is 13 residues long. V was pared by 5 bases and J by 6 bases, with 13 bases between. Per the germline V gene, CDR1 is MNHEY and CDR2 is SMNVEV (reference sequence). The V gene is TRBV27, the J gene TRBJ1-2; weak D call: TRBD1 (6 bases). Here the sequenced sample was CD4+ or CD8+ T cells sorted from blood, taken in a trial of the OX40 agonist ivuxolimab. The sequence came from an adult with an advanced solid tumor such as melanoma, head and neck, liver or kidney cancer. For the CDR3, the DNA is TGTGCCAGCAGTCCCCGTGAGGGGGATGGCTACACCTTC. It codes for CASSPREGDGYTF.